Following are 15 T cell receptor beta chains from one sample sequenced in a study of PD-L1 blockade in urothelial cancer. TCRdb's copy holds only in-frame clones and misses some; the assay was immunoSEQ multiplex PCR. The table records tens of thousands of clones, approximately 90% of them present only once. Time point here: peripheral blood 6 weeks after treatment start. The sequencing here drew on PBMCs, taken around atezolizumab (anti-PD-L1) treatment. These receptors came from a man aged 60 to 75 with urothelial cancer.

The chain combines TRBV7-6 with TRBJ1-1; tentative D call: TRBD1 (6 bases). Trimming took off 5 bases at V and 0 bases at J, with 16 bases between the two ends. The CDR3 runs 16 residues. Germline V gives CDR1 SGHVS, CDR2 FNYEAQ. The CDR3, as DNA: TGTGCCAGCAGCCCCCTTTGGACAGCCTTGAACACTGAAGCTTTCTTT. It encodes CASSPLWTALNTEAFF.

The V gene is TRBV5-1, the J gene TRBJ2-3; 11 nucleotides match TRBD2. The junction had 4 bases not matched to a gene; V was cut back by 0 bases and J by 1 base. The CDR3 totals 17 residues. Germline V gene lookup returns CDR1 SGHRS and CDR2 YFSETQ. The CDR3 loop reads CASSLDGTSGRTDTQYF. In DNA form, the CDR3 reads TGCGCCAGCAGCTTGGATGGGACTAGCGGCCGCACAGATACGCAGTATTTT.

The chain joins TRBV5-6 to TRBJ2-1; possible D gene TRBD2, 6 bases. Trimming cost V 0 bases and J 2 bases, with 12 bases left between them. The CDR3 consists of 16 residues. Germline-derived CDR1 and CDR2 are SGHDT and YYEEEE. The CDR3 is CASSLEAGGTYNEQFF. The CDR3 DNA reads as TGTGCCAGCAGCTTGGAGGCCGGGGGAACCTACAATGAGCAGTTCTTC.

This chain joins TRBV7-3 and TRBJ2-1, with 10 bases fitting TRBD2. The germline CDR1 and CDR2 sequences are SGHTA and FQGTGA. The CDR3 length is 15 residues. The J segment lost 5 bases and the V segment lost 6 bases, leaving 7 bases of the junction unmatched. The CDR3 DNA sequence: TGTGCCAGCAGACAAGCGGGGGGGCCAGACAATGAGCAGTTCTTC. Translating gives CASRQAGGPDNEQFF.

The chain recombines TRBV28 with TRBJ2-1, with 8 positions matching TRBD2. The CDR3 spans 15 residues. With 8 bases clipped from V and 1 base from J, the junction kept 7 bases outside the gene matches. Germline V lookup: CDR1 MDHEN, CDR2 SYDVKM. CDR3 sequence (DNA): TGTGCCAGCGGCATAGCGGGAAGGTCCTACAATGAGCAGTTCTTC. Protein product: CASGIAGRSYNEQFF. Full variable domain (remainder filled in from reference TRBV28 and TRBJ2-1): DVKVTQSSRYLVKRTGEKVFLECVQDMDHENMFWYRQDPGLGLRLIYFSYDVKMKEKGDIPEGYSVSREKKERFSLILESASTNQTSMYLCASGIAGRSYNEQFFGPGTRLTVL.

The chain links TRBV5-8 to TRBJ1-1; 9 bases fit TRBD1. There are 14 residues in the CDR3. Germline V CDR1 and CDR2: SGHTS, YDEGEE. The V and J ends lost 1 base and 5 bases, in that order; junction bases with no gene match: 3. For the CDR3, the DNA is TGTGCCAGCAGCTTGACAGGGGGCAGGACTGAAGCTTTCTTT. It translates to CASSLTGGRTEAFF.

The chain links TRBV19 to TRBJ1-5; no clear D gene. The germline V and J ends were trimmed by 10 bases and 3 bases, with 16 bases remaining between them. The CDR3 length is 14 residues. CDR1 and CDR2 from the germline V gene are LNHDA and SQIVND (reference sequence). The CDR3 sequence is CATTTLGLNQPQHF. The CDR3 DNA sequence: TGTGCCACCACAACTCTCGGACTCAATCAGCCCCAGCATTTT.

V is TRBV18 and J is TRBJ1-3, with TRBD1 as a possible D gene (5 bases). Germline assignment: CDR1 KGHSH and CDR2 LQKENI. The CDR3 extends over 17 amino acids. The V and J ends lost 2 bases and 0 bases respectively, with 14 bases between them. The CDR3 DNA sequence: TGTGCCAGCTCACCAGAGATCCAGGGCCTCTCTGGAAACACCATATATTTT. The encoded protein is CASSPEIQGLSGNTIYF.

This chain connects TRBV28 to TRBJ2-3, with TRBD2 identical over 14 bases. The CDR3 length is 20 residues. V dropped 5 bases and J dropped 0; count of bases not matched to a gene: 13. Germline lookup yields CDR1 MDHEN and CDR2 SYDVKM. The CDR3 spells CASSQGTSGSLLLSTDTQYF. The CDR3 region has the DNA TGTGCCAGCAGTCAAGGGACTAGCGGGAGTCTATTACTTAGCACAGATACGCAGTATTTT.

The CDR3 coding sequence is TGTGCCAGCAGCTTAGAAGGCGGACAGACGAACACCATATATTTT. As protein: CASSLEGGQTNTIYF. The V gene is TRBV11-1, the J gene TRBJ1-3; D possibly corresponds to TRBD1 (6 bases). Germline CDR1 is SGHAT and CDR2 is FQDESV (reference sequence). This CDR3 region has 15 residues. The germline V and J ends were trimmed by 1 base and 7 bases, with 14 bases remaining between them.

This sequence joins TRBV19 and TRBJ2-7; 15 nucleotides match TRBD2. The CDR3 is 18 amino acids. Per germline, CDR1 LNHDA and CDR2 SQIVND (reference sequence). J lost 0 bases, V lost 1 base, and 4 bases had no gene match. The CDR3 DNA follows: TGTGCCAGTAGTATAGCCGGGACTAGCGGGAGGATCTCCTACGAGCAGTACTTC. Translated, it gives CASSIAGTSGRISYEQYF.

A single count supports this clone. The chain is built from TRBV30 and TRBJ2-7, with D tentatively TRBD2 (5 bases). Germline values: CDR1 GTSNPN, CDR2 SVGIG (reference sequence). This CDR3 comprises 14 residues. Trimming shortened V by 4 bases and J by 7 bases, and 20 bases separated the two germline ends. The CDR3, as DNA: TGTGCCTGGAAGCAGTGGGAGCAGAGTCGGGAGCAGTACTTC. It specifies CAWKQWEQSREQYF.

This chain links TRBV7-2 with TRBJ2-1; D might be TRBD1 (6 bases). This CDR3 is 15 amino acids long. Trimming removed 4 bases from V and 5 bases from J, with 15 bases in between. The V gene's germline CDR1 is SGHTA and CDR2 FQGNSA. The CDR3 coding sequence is TGTGCCAGCAGCTCCGGGCAGGGGAACCACAATGAGCAGTTCTTC. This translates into CASSSGQGNHNEQFF.

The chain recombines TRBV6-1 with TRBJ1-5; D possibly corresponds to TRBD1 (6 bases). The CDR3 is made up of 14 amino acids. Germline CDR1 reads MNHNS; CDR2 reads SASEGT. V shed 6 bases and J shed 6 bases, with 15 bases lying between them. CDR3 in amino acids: CASRDSKLGQPQHF. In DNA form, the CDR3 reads TGTGCCAGCAGGGACAGTAAGTTAGGTCAGCCCCAGCATTTT.

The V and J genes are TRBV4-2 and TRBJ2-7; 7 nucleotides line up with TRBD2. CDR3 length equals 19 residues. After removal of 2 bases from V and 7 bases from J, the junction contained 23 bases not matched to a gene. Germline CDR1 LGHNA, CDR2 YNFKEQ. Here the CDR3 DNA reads TGTGCCAGCAGCCAACAAACGGGGACTTTAACTTTCACCGGGGGGGAGCAGTACTTC. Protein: CASSQQTGTLTFTGGEQYF.